The 3 T cell receptor beta chains listed next were all sequenced from one sample in a study of CD8+ T cells in alopecia areata. cDNA prepared by RNA extraction and subsequent reverse transcription served as the template for sequencing. Only in-frame clones appear in the TCRdb table, and some are missing; sequencing was by immunoSEQ multiplex PCR. The table has about 74,000 clones, 25% to 35% seen once. Treatment denoted: oral pan-JAK inhibitor, 5-10 mg twice daily. Source: CD8+ T cells sorted from blood, taken at week 4, from a patient treated with tofacitinib. Source of these receptors: a human donor with alopecia areata.

The chain recombines TRBV30 with TRBJ2-1; 10 bases map to TRBD2. The CDR3 runs 15 residues. Germline CDR1 reads GTSNPN; CDR2 reads SVGIG (reference sequence). V trimming: 2 bases; J trimming: 4 bases; junction bases outside the gene matches: 5. The CDR3 reads CAWSTGTSVYNEQFF. CDR3 coding DNA: TGTGCCTGGAGTACAGGGACTAGCGTTTACAATGAGCAGTTCTTC.

The V call is TRBV5-4, the J call TRBJ2-7; possibly TRBD2 for D (6 bases). Trimming pared 4 bases from V and 0 bases from J, leaving 17 bases between. Per germline, CDR1 SGHNT and CDR2 YYREEE (reference sequence). The CDR3 loop spans 16 amino acids. The CDR3 loop is CASSQDSTSPSYEQYF. CDR3 coding DNA: TGTGCCAGCAGCCAAGATTCGACTAGTCCCTCCTACGAGCAGTACTTC.

The V gene is TRBV27, the J gene TRBJ2-5; 15 nucleotides agree with TRBD2. The germline CDR1 and CDR2 sequences are MNHEY and SMNVEV (reference sequence). J gave up 5 bases and V 4 bases, and 5 bases lay outside the gene matches. The CDR3 is 16 amino acids. The CDR3 loop is CASSSGLAGGRETQYF. In DNA, the CDR3 is TGTGCCAGCAGTTCCGGACTAGCGGGAGGGCGGGAGACCCAGTACTTC.